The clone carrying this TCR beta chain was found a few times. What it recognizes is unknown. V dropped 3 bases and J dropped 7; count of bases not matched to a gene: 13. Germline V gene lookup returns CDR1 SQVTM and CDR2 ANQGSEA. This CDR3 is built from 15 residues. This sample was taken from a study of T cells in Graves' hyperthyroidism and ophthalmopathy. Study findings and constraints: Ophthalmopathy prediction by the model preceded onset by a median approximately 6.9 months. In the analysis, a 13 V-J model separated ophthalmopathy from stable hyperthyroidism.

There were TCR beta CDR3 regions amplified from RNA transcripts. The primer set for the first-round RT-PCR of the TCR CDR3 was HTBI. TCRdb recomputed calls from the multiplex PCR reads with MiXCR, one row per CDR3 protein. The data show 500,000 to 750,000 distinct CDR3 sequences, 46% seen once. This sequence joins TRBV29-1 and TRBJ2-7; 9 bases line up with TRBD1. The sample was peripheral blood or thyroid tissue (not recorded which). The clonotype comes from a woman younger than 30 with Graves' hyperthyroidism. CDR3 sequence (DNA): TGCAGCGTTGACCCACAGGGGGCGGGCGACAATGAGCAGTACTTC. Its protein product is CSVDPQGAGDNEQYF.